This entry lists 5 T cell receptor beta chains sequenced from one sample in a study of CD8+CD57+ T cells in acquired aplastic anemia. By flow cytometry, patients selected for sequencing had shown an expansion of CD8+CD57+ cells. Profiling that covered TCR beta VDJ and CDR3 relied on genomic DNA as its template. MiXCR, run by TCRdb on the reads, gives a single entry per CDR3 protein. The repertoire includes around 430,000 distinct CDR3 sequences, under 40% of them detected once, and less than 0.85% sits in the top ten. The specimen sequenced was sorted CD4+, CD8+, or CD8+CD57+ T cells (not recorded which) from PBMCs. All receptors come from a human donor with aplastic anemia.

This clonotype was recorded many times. CDR3 bases: TGTGCCATCAAGGGAGGGAGAAATGAGCAGTTCTTC. It specifies CAIKGGRNEQFF. The chain links TRBV10-3 to TRBJ2-1; 7 bases align to TRBD2. CDR3 length: 12 amino acids. Germline-derived CDR1 and CDR2 are ENHRY and SYGVKD. With V trimmed by 7 bases and J by 7 bases, 4 bases remained unmatched.

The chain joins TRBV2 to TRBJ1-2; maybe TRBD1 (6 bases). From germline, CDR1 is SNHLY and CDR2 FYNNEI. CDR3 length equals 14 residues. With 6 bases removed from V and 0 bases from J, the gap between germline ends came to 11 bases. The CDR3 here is CASRQGTTNYGYTF. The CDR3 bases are TGTGCCAGCAGGCAGGGGACCACTAACTATGGCTACACCTTC.

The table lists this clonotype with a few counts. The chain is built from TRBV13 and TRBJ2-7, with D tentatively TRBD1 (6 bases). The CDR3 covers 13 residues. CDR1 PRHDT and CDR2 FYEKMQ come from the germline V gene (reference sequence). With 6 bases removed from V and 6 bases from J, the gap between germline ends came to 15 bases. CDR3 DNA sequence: TGTGCCAGCAGAACGGGACAAACGGCCGAGCAGTACTTC. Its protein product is CASRTGQTAEQYF.

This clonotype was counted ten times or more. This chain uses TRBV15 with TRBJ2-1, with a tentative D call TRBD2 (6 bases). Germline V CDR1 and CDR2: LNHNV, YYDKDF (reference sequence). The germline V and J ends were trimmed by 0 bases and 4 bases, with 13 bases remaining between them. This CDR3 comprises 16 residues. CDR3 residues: CATSRDSRGRYNEQFF. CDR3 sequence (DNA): TGTGCCACCAGCAGAGATTCAAGAGGGAGGTACAATGAGCAGTTCTTC.

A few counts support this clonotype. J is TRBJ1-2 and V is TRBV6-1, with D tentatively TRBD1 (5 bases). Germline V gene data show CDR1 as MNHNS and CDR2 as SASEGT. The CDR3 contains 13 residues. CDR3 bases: TGTGCTACCAGGGCGTTAGCTAACTATGGCTACACCTTC. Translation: CATRALANYGYTF.